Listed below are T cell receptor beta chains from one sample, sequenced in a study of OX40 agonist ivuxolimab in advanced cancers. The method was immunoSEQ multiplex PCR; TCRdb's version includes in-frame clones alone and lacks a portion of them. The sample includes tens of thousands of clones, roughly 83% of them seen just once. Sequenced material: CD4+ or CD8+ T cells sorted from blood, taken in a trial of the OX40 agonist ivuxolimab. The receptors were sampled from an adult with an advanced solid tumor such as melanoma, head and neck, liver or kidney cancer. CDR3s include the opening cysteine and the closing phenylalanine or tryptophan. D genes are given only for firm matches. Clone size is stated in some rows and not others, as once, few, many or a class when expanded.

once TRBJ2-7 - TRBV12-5 CASALGAEYEQYF TGTGCTAGTGCGTTGGGGGCGGAGTACGAGCAGTACTTC
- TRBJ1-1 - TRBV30 CAWSTGLQDTEAFF TGTGCCTGGAGTACAGGGTTACAGGACACTGAAGCTTTCTTT
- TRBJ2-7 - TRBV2 CASSEGGSAYEQYF TGTGCCAGCAGTGAAGGAGGTAGCGCCTACGAGCAGTACTTC
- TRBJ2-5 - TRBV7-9 CASSLARGGETQYF TGTGCCAGCAGCTTAGCGAGGGGGGGAGAGACCCAGTACTTC
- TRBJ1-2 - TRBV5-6 CASSWAGTEYYTF TGTGCCAGCAGCTGGGCAGGGACCGAATACTACACCTTC
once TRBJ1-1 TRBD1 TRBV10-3 CAISEHRDRGELRKAFF TGTGCCATCAGTGAGCACCGGGACAGGGGCGAACTGAGGAAAGCTTTCTTT
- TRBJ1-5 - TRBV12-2 CASRLNLDRGSEPQHF TGTGCAAGTCGCTTAAATCTGGACAGGGGGAGTGAGCCCCAGCATTTT
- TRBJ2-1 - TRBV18 CASSPLPQSSYNEQFF TGTGCCAGCTCACCACTTCCTCAGAGCTCCTACAATGAGCAGTTCTTC
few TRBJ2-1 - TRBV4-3 CASSRGLLNEQFF TGCGCCAGCAGCCGTGGACTTCTCAATGAGCAGTTCTTC
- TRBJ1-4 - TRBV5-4 CASSPNTGATNEKLFF TGTGCCAGCAGCCCCAATACAGGTGCAACTAATGAAAAACTGTTTTTT
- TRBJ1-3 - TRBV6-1 CASRQGNTIYF TGTGCCAGCAGACAAGGAAACACCATATATTTT
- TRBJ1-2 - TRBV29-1 CSVGHFYTF TGCAGCGTTGGACATTTCTACACCTTC
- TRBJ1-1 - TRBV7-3 CASSPRRGTEAFF TGTGCCAGCAGCCCCCGGAGAGGAACTGAAGCTTTCTTT
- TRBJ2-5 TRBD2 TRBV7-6 CASSGGGAVGVETQYF TGTGCCAGCAGCGGCGGGGGGGCAGTTGGAGTAGAGACCCAGTACTTC
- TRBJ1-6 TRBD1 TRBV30 CAWSKQGNSPLHF TGTGCCTGGAGTAAACAGGGGAATTCACCCCTCCACTTT
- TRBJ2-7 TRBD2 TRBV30 CALGRAYEQYF TGTGCCTTAGGGAGGGCCTACGAGCAGTACTTC
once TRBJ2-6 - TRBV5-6 CASSLGRLLNSGANVLTF TGTGCCAGCAGCTTGGGGCGGTTATTAAACTCTGGGGCCAACGTCCTGACTTTC
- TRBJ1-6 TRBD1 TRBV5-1 CASSLQQGAGNSPLHF TGCGCCAGCAGCCTGCAACAGGGGGCTGGTAATTCACCCCTCCACTTT
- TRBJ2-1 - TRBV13 CASSWDSKLYNEQFF TGTGCCAGCAGCTGGGACTCTAAGTTATACAATGAGCAGTTCTTC
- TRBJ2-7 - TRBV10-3 CAISESVGEQYF TGTGCCATCAGTGAGTCTGTGGGTGAGCAGTACTTC
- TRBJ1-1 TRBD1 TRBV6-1 CASRGDRLNTEAFF TGTGCCAGCAGGGGGGACAGGTTGAACACTGAAGCTTTCTTT
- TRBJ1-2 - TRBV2 CASSLKDSYGYTF TGTGCCAGCAGTCTCAAAGACAGCTATGGCTACACCTTC
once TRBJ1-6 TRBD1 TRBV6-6 CASSYSTGDFSPLHF TGTGCCAGCAGTTACTCTACAGGGGACTTCTCACCCCTCCACTTT
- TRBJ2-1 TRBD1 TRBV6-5 CASSTRQGGNEQFF TGTGCCAGCAGTACCCGACAGGGCGGCAATGAGCAGTTCTTC
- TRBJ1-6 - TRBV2 CASSDVEGGADSPLHF TGTGCCAGCAGTGATGTTGAGGGGGGGGCAGATTCACCCCTCCACTTT
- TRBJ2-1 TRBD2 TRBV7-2 CASSLEGTSGRYYNEQFF TGTGCCAGCAGCTTAGAAGGGACTAGCGGGAGGTACTACAATGAGCAGTTCTTC
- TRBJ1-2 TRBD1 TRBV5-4 CASSLQGAGGYTF TGTGCCAGCAGCTTGCAGGGGGCAGGTGGCTACACCTTC
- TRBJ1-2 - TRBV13 CASSLGRVNYGYTF TGTGCCAGCAGCTTAGGGAGGGTTAACTATGGCTACACCTTC
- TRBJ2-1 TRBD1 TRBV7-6 CASSPYTGTEDNEQFF TGTGCCAGCAGCCCATATACCGGGACAGAGGACAATGAGCAGTTCTTC
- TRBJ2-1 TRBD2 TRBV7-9 CASSPGGPNEQFF TGTGCCAGCAGCCCGGGAGGCCCCAATGAGCAGTTCTTC
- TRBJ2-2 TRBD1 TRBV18 CASSPQDRAYGELFF TGTGCCAGCTCACCACAAGACAGGGCGTACGGGGAGCTGTTTTTT
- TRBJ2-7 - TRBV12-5 CASGLDISSEQYF TGTGCTAGTGGTTTGGATATCTCCTCCGAGCAGTACTTC
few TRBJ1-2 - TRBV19 CASSEGRNYGYTF TGTGCCAGTAGTGAGGGGCGCAACTATGGCTACACCTTC
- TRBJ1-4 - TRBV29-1 CSVASGGRGLGSKLFF TGCAGCGTTGCTTCCGGGGGGCGAGGATTAGGTTCAAAACTGTTTTTT
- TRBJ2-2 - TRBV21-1 CASSGPEGGDTGELFF TGTGCCAGCAGCGGACCGGAGGGGGGAGACACCGGGGAGCTGTTTTTT
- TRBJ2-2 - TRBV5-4 CASSFSVVRGTGELFF TGTGCCAGCAGCTTTTCCGTAGTTCGGGGCACCGGGGAGCTGTTTTTT
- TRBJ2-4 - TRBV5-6 CASSLTGAKNIQYF TGTGCCAGCAGCTTGACGGGAGCCAAAAACATTCAGTACTTC
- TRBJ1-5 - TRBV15 CATRGDRYSNQPQHF TGTGCCACCAGAGGAGACCGCTATAGCAATCAGCCCCAGCATTTT
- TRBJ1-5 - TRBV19 CASSFREGGNQPQHF TGTGCCAGTAGTTTCCGTGAGGGAGGAAATCAGCCCCAGCATTTT
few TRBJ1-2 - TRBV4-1 CASSPAPSGVEAYGYTF TGCGCCAGCAGCCCCGCTCCCTCAGGGGTCGAGGCCTATGGCTACACCTTC
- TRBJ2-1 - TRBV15 CATSRTAAKYNEQFF TGTGCCACCAGCCGGACAGCGGCAAAATACAATGAGCAGTTCTTC
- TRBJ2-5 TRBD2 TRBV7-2 CASSSGGVSQETQYF TGTGCCAGCAGTTCGGGAGGGGTTTCGCAAGAGACCCAGTACTTC
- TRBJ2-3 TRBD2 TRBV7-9 CASSLELAGGGDTQYF TGTGCCAGCAGCTTAGAACTAGCGGGAGGAGGAGATACGCAGTATTTT
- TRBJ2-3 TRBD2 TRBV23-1 CASSRGGGDTQYF TGCGCCAGCAGTCGGGGGGGAGGAGATACGCAGTATTTT
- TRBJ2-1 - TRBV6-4 CASSVEGGGWNEQFF TGTGCCAGCAGCGTCGAGGGGGGCGGGTGGAATGAGCAGTTCTTC
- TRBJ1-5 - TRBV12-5 CASGLGLTGATYNQPQHF TGTGCTAGTGGTTTAGGTCTAACGGGGGCGACGTACAATCAGCCCCAGCATTTT
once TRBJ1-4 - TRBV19 CASSWQAGPQEKLFF TGTGCCAGTAGTTGGCAGGCTGGACCGCAGGAAAAACTGTTTTTT
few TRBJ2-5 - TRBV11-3 CASSYSAETQYF TGTGCCAGCAGCTATTCGGCAGAGACCCAGTACTTC